The clone carrying this T cell receptor beta chain was observed a few times. No antigen is known for it. CDR1 and CDR2 (germline): SGHAT, FQNNGV. The CDR3 is 15 residues long. J was trimmed by 5 bases and V by 3 bases; bases with no gene match: 8. Tagging with unique molecular identifiers was a feature of the TCR beta cDNA libraries. Approximately 500,000 cDNA molecules were obtained per 1 to 10 million input T cells. TCRdb re-derived calls from the PCR reads in MiXCR, one entry per CDR3 protein. The data show some 690,000 distinct CDR3 sequences, about 60% seen once. This entry is derived from a study of post-analysis software for immune sequencing data. Overall study results and limits: About five TRBV segments appeared more often in patients than in controls, and TRBV5-6, TRBV5-1 and TRBV20-1 were among these. Significantly lower normalized Chao1 diversity was found in patients with multiple sclerosis relative to controls.

The rearrangement links TRBV11-2 to TRBJ1-1; 8 bases fit TRBD1. This sequence originates from a girl aged 2 to 10 with multiple sclerosis. Sequencing was performed on blood. This CDR3 is CASSFRTGRITEAFF. The CDR3 DNA follows: TGTGCCAGCAGCTTTCGGACAGGGCGGATTACTGAAGCTTTCTTT.